This is a list of T cell receptor beta chains from one sample in a study of CD8 T cells in Susac syndrome. TCRdb re-called the immunoSEQ multiplex PCR reads through MiXCR, storing one row per CDR3 protein. The sample lists 150,000 or so distinct CDR3 sequences; approximately 95% were seen once. Sequenced sample: CD4+ T cells from PBMCs. The receptors originated from a human donor with Susac syndrome. The CDR3 runs from the conserved cysteine through the conserved F or W. The D gene is left open where the match is weak. Clone size is given for some rows only: seen once, a few or many times, or a class if the clone is expanded.

14	TRBD1	.	TRBV30	TRBJ2-7	TGTGCCTGGAGGGATACAGGGGGCAGGAACGAGCAGTACTTC	CAWRDTGGRNEQYF
14	.	.	TRBV15	TRBJ2-5	TGTGCCACCAGCAGGCGGGGACTTTTAGGGGCCCAGTACTTC	CATSRRGLLGAQYF
14	.	.	TRBV7-8	TRBJ2-3	TGTGCCAGCAGCTTAGCTGGACCCACAGATACGCAGTATTTT	CASSLAGPTDTQYF
15	.	.	TRBV9	TRBJ1-1	TGTGCCAGCAGCGTTACCCCGACAGGCAACACTGAAGCTTTCTTT	CASSVTPTGNTEAFF
14	.	once	TRBV15	TRBJ1-1	TGTGCCACCAGCCCCCCCAAACGTTACACTGAAGCTTTCTTT	CATSPPKRYTEAFF
15	.	.	TRBV24-1	TRBJ2-3	TGTGCCACCAGTGACCACGAGCGGTACACAGATACGCAGTATTTT	CATSDHERYTDTQYF
12	TRBD2	.	TRBV20-1	TRBJ2-5	TGCAGTGCACGGGGGGATAAAGAGACCCAGTACTTC	CSARGDKETQYF
13	TRBD1	.	TRBV30	TRBJ1-1	TGTGCCTGGAGGGGGCAAGGGGACAGTGAAGCTTTCTTT	CAWRGQGDSEAFF
13	.	.	TRBV15	TRBJ1-2	TGTGCCACCAGCAGAGATCAGGCCTATGGCTACACCTTC	CATSRDQAYGYTF
14	.	.	TRBV30	TRBJ2-5	TGTGCCTGGAGTGTGGGGACAAACCAAGAGACCCAGTACTTC	CAWSVGTNQETQYF
11	.	.	TRBV12-5	TRBJ2-7	TGTGCTAGTGGTTTGACAGGGAAGAAGGACTTC	CASGLTGKKDF
13	.	.	TRBV29-1	TRBJ1-5	TGCAGCGTTGGACGGGATAGCAATCAGCCCCAGCATTTT	CSVGRDSNQPQHF
14	.	.	TRBV7-2	TRBJ2-3	TGTGCCAGCAGCCCAGGACTACCCACAGATACGCAGTATTTT	CASSPGLPTDTQYF
11	.	.	TRBV24-1	TRBJ2-3	TGTGCCACCAGCGATGCAGATACGCAGTATTTT	CATSDADTQYF